The 7 T cell receptor beta chains below come from one sample, sequenced in a study of tumor and adjacent non-tumor tissue in lung cancer. RNA was extracted from bulk tissue without any cell sorting. The library came from three nested PCR rounds adapted from ARM-PCR protocols. TCRdb passed the multiplex PCR reads through MiXCR, listing each CDR3 protein once. Here the sample spans fewer than 120,000 distinct CDR3 sequences, about 87% being singletons. The sample was lung tumor tissue. The receptors originated from a man in his sixties or seventies with non-small cell lung cancer.

A note on this clonotype: The junction departs from the called germline gene at one end, perhaps through a read error. The chain is built from TRBV11-3 and TRBJ2-3, with D maybe TRBD1 (6 bases). CDR3 length: 15 residues. Per the germline V gene, CDR1 is SGHNT and CDR2 is YENEEA. CDR3 amino acids: CARSETGHLTDRQYF. Here the CDR3 DNA reads TGTGCCAGGAGCGAGACAGGTCACCTCACAGATAGGCAGTATTTT. Using reference TRBV11-3 and TRBJ2-3 for the parts outside the CDR3, the full variable domain is EAGVVQSPRYKIIEKKQPVAFWCNPISGHNTLYWYLQNLGQGPELLIRYENEEAVDDSQLPKDRFSAERLKGVDSTLKIQPAELGDSAVYLCARSETGHLTDRQYFGPGTRLTVL.

The chain links TRBV6-5 to TRBJ1-2, with TRBD1 matching 7 bases. CDR3 length: 15 amino acids. The germline V gene encodes CDR1 MNHEY and CDR2 SVGAGI. The V segment lost 2 bases and the J segment 7 bases; nucleotides outside the gene matches: 10. The CDR3 sequence: CASSYSGQVACGYTF. CDR3 bases: TGTGCCAGCAGTTACAGCGGACAGGTGGCATGTGGCTACACCTTC.

This chain links TRBV5-6 with TRBJ2-7, with TRBD2 matching 8 bases. Per germline, CDR1 SGHDT and CDR2 YYEEEE. The CDR3 contains 18 residues. V trimming: 4 bases; J trimming: 3 bases; junction bases outside the gene matches: 18. CDR3 nucleotides: TGTGCCAGCAGCCCGACACTAGCGGTAGGCCCCGATAACTACGAGCAGTACTTC. Amino acid sequence: CASSPTLAVGPDNYEQYF.

The chain uses TRBV20-1 and TRBJ2-2; tentatively, D is TRBD2 (5 bases). CDR1 is DFQATT and CDR2 is SNEGSKA in the germline V gene (reference sequence). The CDR3 spans 17 residues. The CDR3 sequence: CRVRGGSAGVGTGELFF. The CDR3 DNA reads TGCAGAGTTAGAGGTGGGAGTGCAGGAGTGGGCACCGGGGAGCTGTTTTTT.

Concerning this clonotype: The junction departs from the called germline gene at one end, perhaps through a read error. The chain is built from TRBV5-6 and TRBJ1-4, with D unclear. Per the germline V gene, CDR1 is SGHDT and CDR2 is YYEEEE. The CDR3 length is 15 residues. For the CDR3, the DNA is TGTGCCAGCAGCTTGAAAGGGAGAACTAATGAAAAATTGTTTTTT. Translation: CASSLKGRTNEKLFF. Variable domain in full (rest from reference TRBV5-6 and TRBJ1-4): DAGVTQSPTHLIKTRGQQVTLRCSPKSGHDTVSWYQQALGQGPQFIFQYYEEEERQRGNFPDRFSGHQFPNYSSELNVNALLLGDSALYLCASSLKGRTNEKLFFGSGTQLSVL.

This clonotype has a count of ten or more. A much larger clone differs by one base, so this may be a read error. V gene TRBV7-8 combines with J gene TRBJ1-2; D gene uncertain. CDR3 length equals 12 residues. Germline V CDR1 and CDR2: SGHVS, FQNEAQ. The CDR3 loop is CASSASRYDYTF. CDR3 DNA: TGTGCCAGCTCGGCATCGCGCTATGACTACACCTTC.

Concerning this clonotype itself: The junction departs from the called germline gene at one end, perhaps through a read error. The chain couples TRBV11-2 to TRBJ2-7; D possibly corresponds to TRBD1 (6 bases). The V gene's germline CDR1 is SGHAT and CDR2 FQNNGV. The length of the CDR3 is 16 residues. In nucleotides, the CDR3 is TGTGACAGTTGCCCCCCCGCCGGGACACCAACCTACAAGCAGTACTTC. As protein: CDSCPPAGTPTYKQYF.